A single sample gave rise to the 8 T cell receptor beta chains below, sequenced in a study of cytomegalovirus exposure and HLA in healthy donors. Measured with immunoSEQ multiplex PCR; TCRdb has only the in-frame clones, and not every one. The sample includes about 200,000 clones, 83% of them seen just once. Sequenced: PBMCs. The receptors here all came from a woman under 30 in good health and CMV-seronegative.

For the CDR3, the DNA is TGTGCCAGCAGCTCCCAGGGGGCTGTCACTGAAGCTTTCTTT. As protein: CASSSQGAVTEAFF. The V gene is TRBV7-9, the J gene TRBJ1-1, with TRBD1 identical over 8 bases. Per germline, CDR1 SEHNR and CDR2 FQNEAQ (reference sequence). The CDR3 is 14 residues long. With V trimmed by 4 bases and J by 4 bases, 5 bases remained unmatched.

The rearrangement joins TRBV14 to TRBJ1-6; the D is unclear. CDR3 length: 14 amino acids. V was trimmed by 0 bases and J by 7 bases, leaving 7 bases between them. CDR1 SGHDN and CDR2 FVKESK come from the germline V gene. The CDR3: CASSQDFYNSPLHF. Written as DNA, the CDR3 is TGTGCCAGCAGCCAAGACTTCTACAATTCACCCCTCCACTTT.

CDR3: CSGGQGDYGYTF. For the CDR3, the DNA is TGCAGCGGGGGACAGGGAGACTATGGCTACACCTTC. The chain has TRBV29-1 and TRBJ1-2, with 9 bases identical to TRBD1. In germline, CDR1 is SQVTM, CDR2 ANQGSEA. Trimming removed 7 bases from V and 3 bases from J; junction bases left unmatched: 3. CDR3 length equals 12 residues.

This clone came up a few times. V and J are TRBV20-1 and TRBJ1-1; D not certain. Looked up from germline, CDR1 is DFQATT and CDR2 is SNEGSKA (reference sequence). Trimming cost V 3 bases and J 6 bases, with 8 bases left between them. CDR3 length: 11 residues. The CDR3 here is CSARRESEAFF. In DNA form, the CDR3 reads TGCAGTGCTAGGAGAGAATCTGAAGCTTTCTTT.

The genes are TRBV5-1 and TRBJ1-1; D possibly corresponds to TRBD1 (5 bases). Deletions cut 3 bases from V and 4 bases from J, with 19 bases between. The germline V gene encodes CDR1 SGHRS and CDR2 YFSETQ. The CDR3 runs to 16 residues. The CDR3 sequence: CASSSYRGGQGTEAFF. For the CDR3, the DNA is TGCGCCAGCAGCTCCTACCGTGGGGGTCAGGGCACTGAAGCTTTCTTT.

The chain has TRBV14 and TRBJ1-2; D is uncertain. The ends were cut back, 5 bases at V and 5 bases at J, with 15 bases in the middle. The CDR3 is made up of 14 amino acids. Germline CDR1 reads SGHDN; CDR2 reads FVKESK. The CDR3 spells CASSYGVAFYGYTF. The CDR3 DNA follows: TGTGCCAGCAGCTATGGGGTGGCCTTTTATGGCTACACCTTC. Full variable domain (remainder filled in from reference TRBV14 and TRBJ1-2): EAGVTQFPSHSVIEKGQTVTLRCDPISGHDNLYWYRRVMGKEIKFLLHFVKESKQDESGMPNNRFLAERTGGTYSTLKVQPAELEDSGVYFCASSYGVAFYGYTFGSGTRLTVV.

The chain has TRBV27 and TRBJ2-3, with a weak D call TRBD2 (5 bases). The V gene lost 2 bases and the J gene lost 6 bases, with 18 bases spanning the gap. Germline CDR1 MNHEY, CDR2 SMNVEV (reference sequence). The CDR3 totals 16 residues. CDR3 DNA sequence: TGTGCCAGCAGTTTAATGGTACTAGGAGAGCCGGATACGCAGTATTTT. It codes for CASSLMVLGEPDTQYF.

The CDR3 protein is CASRAEGATVNTIYF. The CDR3 nucleotides read TGTGCCAGCAGAGCCGAGGGGGCGACTGTAAACACCATATATTTT. This sequence joins TRBV6-1 and TRBJ1-3, with 7 positions matching TRBD1. The CDR3 extends over 15 amino acids. The V gene's germline CDR1 is MNHNS and CDR2 SASEGT. V was clipped by 6 bases and J by 6 bases; unmatched bases: 11.